Detailed here is one T cell receptor (beta chain). Its antigen has not been determined. No base quality information exists; no much larger clone differs at one position. Receptor amplification or capture employed the immunoSEQ multiplex PCR assay. The source study handled its data this way. A statistical classification framework was built to diagnose cytomegalovirus status from the catalog of TCR beta chain sequences. TCRdb re-hosts the immuneACCESS table, in-frame sequences only. Its copies lack some clones; in the studies checked, an unresolved V gene accounts for under half of them, and the cause for the rest is not known. Clonal size and the V and J genes are those of that table, whereas D and trimming came from the DNA. This sample has 100,000 or so clones in its table, and roughly 86% of those were observed once. Of the sample, about 4% is held by the ten largest clones. These data are taken from a study of cytomegalovirus exposure and HLA in healthy donors (dated by TCRdb to about 2017). With respect to the entire study: A later analysis indicated that the 90 to 150 validation repertoires were generated on the platform also employed for the 600 to 750 repertoires of the first cohort. The study aimed to test whether cataloging public T cell receptors could reveal signatures of past pathogen exposure. In addition to the first cohort of 666 subjects, a separate validation cohort of about 120 different subjects was used. High-throughput TCR immunosequencing, statistical association of individual TCRs with disease status, and machine learning were combined to predict cytomegalovirus infection status. Broad study findings and their caveats: Across donors, most TCR sequences were observed very rarely, whereas some public TCRs were present in many individuals. According to the authors, the approach could potentially be generalized to other disease states and immunological phenotypes. In vitro tests confirmed that a few of the cytomegalovirus-associated TCR beta chains recognize cytomegalovirus antigens. Of the cluster scores, roughly 93% were above 0 in a later analysis, which found that TCRs clustered in the first cohort also tended to co-occur in the 90 to 150 validation repertoires. In the study, 150 to 200 TCR beta chains were listed as associated with cytomegalovirus. In both the original and validation cohorts, the classifier was reported to diagnose cytomegalovirus status with high specificity and sensitivity. A later analysis had no HLA typing for the validation cohort, so co-occurrence there was scored across all 130 or so repertoires.

The CDR3 covers 15 residues, taking in both the cysteine and the phenylalanine. Only the CDR3 region is kept as DNA, spanning 45 bases read in frame from base 1. In the germline V gene, CDR1 corresponds to KGHSH and CDR2 to LQKENI. V loses 0 bases at its end and J loses 2 bases; junction bases beyond the gene matches: 1. Donors formed part of the validation cohort, which comprised 120 subjects and was distinct from the first cohort of 666 subjects. What was sequenced was PBMCs. This sequence uses TRBV18 and TRBJ1-2; 9 bases in the middle match TRBD1. The sequence derives from a woman under 30 in good health and CMV-seropositive. The CDR3 reads as follows: CASSPPGQGNYGYTF. The DNA sequence reads TGTGCCAGCTCACCACCTGGACAGGGGAACTATGGCTACACCTTC.